The 5 T cell receptor beta chains below all came from one sample that was sequenced in a study of T cells in Graves' hyperthyroidism and ophthalmopathy (dated by TCRdb to the late 2010s). The library was made by multiplex PCR. Instrument on record: Illumina HiSeq 2000. The TCR beta CDR3 regions were amplified from RNA transcripts. For the first round of RT-PCR on the TCR CDR3, the HTBI primer set was used together with the Qiagen OneStep RT-PCR kit. The public sequencing data were trimmed at Q25 with fastp and processed into clonotypes with MiXCR by TCRdb, which kept only in-frame beta chains. Identical CDR3 proteins give one entry, which carries the most common genes and DNA. The sample profile shows roughly 660,000 distinct CDR3 sequences; about 18% of them were found once. The ten largest clones capture about a sixth of the sample. The sequencing input was blood. The receptors derive from a man aged 50-59 years with Graves' hyperthyroidism.

The chain links TRBV6-2 or TRBV6-3 to TRBJ2-7; D is undetermined. Per germline, CDR1 MNHEY and CDR2 SVGEGT. Trimming cost V 7 bases and J 2 bases, with 12 bases left between them. This CDR3 contains 13 residues. CDR3 bases: TGTGCCAGCAAATACAGCAATACCTACGAGCAGTACTTC. Its translation is CASKYSNTYEQYF.

This chain connects TRBV7-8 to TRBJ2-7; D may be TRBD1 (6 bases). Germline V gene data show CDR1 as SGHVS and CDR2 as FQNEAQ. With 4 bases removed from V and 1 base from J, the gap between germline ends came to 17 bases. The CDR3 length is 16 residues. Here the CDR3 DNA reads TGTGCCAGCAGCTCGCAGACAGGCCACTTTTCCTACGAGCAGTACTTC. This gives the protein CASSSQTGHFSYEQYF.

There are a few counts of this clonotype. The chain employs TRBV5-1 and TRBJ2-7, with no clear D. V was trimmed by 2 bases and J by 2 bases, leaving 17 bases between them. CDR3 length: 16 residues. Germline V gene data show CDR1 as SGHRS and CDR2 as YFSETQ. The CDR3 is CASSLTTGTPPYEQYF. As DNA, the CDR3 is TGCGCCAGCAGCTTAACGACCGGCACCCCTCCCTACGAGCAGTACTTC.

This clonotype has at least ten counts. This sequence joins TRBV27 and TRBJ2-5; 11 bases match TRBD1. CDR1 is MNHEY, CDR2 SMNVEV, per germline (reference sequence). The J segment lost 1 base and the V segment lost 6 bases, leaving 4 bases of the junction unmatched. The CDR3 is 15 amino acids. The CDR3 loop reads CASRGQGVPQETQYF. In nucleotides, the CDR3 is TGTGCCAGCAGGGGACAGGGGGTCCCCCAAGAGACCCAGTACTTC.

The V and J genes are TRBV9 and TRBJ1-2, with D possibly being TRBD1 (5 bases). Germline V lookup: CDR1 SGDLS, CDR2 YYNGEE. The V and J ends lost 3 bases and 4 bases respectively, with 16 bases between them. This CDR3 contains 15 residues. The CDR3 DNA follows: TGTGCCAGCAGCGCAAGAGGGGAACAGGTCTATGGCTACACCTTC. This encodes CASSARGEQVYGYTF.